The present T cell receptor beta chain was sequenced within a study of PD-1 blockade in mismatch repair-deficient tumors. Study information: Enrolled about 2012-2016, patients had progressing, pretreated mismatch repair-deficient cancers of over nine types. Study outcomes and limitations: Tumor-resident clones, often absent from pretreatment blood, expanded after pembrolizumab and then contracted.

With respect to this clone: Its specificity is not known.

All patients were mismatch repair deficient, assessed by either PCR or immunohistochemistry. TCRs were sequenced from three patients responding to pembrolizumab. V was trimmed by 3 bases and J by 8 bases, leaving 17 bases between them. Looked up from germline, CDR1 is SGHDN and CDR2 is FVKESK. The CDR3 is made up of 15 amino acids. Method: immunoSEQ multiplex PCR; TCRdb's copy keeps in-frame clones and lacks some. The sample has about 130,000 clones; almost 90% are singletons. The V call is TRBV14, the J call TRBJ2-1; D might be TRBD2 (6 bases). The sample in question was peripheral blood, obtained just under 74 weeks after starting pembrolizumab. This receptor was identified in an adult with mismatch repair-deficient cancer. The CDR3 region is CASSQDYLGKHEQFF. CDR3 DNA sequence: TGTGCCAGCAGCCAGGACTACCTGGGTAAACATGAGCAGTTCTTC.